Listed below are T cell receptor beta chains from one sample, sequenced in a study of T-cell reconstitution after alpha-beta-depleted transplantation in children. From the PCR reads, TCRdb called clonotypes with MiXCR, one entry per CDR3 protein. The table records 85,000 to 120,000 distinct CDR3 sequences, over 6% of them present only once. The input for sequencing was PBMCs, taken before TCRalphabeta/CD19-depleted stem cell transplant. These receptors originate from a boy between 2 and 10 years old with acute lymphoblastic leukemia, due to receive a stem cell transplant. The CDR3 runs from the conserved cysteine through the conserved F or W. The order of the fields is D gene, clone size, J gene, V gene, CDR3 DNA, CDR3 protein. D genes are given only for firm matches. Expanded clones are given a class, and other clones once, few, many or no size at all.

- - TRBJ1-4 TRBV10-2 TGCGCCAGCAGTGAGGAGGGCTTTAACGAAAGACTGTTTTTT CASSEEGFNERLFF
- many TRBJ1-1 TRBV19 TGTGCCAGTAGTCCTCATACAGAGAACACTGAAGCTTTCTTT CASSPHTENTEAFF
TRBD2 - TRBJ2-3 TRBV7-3 TGTGCCAGCAGCCCCACTAGCGGGGGGCCCGGGGGGGGCACAGATACGCAGTATTTT CASSPTSGGPGGGTDTQYF
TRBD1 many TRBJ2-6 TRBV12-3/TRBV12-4 TGTGCCAGCAGTTTTAAGGTGGGGACAGGGAGGTTCTCTGGGGCCAACGTCCTGACTTTC CASSFKVGTGRFSGANVLTF
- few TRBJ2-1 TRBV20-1 TGCAGTGCTAGTACGGATGAGCAGTTCTTC CSASTDEQFF
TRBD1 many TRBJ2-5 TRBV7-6 TGTGCCAGCAGCGGATTAGGGGGCGGAGAGACCCAGTACTTC CASSGLGGGETQYF
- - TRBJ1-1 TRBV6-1 TGTGCCAGTGCTAAGAACTGGGGCACTGAAGCTTTCTTT CASAKNWGTEAFF
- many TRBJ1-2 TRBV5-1 TGCGCCAGCAGCTCGGACGGATTTAACTATGGCTACACCTTC CASSSDGFNYGYTF
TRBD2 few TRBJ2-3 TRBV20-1 TGCAGTGCTTTTACCAAAGGACTAGCGGGAGGGGATACGCAGTATTTT CSAFTKGLAGGDTQYF
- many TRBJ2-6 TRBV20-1 TGCAGTGCTAGGTCCTCTGGGGCCAACGTCCTGACTTTC CSARSSGANVLTF
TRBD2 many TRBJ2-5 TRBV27 TGTGCCAGCAGTTTAAAGCGACTAGCGGGGAAGGGAGAGACCCAGTACTTC CASSLKRLAGKGETQYF
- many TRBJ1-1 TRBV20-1 TGCAGTGCTATTCTCCCACGGACCACTGAAGCTTTCTTT CSAILPRTTEAFF
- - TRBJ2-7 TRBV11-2 TGTGCCAGCAGCTCCGGAAGGGCTTCATACCCTCAGAGATACGAGCAGTACTTC CASSSGRASYPQRYEQYF
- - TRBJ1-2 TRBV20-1 TGCAGTGCTCCGATCGATCGCCTCCCAGGCTACACCTTC CSAPIDRLPGYTF
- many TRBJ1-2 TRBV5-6 TGTGCCAGCAGCTTGGGACCTACAGGGGGCTACACCTTC CASSLGPTGGYTF
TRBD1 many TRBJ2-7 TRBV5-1 TGCGCCAGCAGCCCTCTGGAGGGACAGGGGCGGGAGCAGTACTTC CASSPLEGQGREQYF
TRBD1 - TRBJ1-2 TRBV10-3 TGTGCCATCAGTGCAATCAGGGGGAAGGAAGGCTACACCTTC CAISAIRGKEGYTF
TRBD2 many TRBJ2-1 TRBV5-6 TGTGCCAGCAGCCCCAGACTAGCGGGGGGTTTGAATGAGCAGTTCTTC CASSPRLAGGLNEQFF
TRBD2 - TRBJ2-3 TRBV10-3 TGTGCCATCAGTGAGGAGGGAGCGGGAGAGGTGGGAGATACGCAGTATTTT CAISEEGAGEVGDTQYF
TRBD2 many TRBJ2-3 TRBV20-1 TGCAGTGCTACGGGACTAGCGGATATCACAGATACGCAGTATTTT CSATGLADITDTQYF
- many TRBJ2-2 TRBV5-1 TGCGCCAGCAGCTTGGATAGGGTAGAGAACACCGGGGAGCTGTTTTTT CASSLDRVENTGELFF
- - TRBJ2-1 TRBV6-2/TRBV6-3 TGTGCCAGCACGACGGGCTGGCAGGCGGGTGAGCAGTTCTTC CASTTGWQAGEQFF
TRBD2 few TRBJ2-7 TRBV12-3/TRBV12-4 TGTGCCAGCAGTCCTCTAAGACTAGCGGGGGGCTACGAGCAGTACTTC CASSPLRLAGGYEQYF
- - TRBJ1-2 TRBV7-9 TGTGCCAGCAGCTTAGATTGGGAGGACTATGGCTACACCTTC CASSLDWEDYGYTF
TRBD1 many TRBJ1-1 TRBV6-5 TGTGCCAGCAGTTCCTCTGCCGGGACAGGGGCCGCTGAAGCTTTCTTT CASSSSAGTGAAEAFF
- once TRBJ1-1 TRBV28 TGTGCCAGCAGTTTAGGCGGACACCTTAACACTGAAGCTTTCTTT CASSLGGHLNTEAFF
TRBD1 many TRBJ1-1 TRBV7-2 TGTGCCAGCAGCCCTACAGACAGGGGGGAAGCTTTCTTT CASSPTDRGEAFF
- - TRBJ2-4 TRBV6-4 TGTGCCAGCAGTGACTCCGAGGGAAACATTCAGTACTTC CASSDSEGNIQYF
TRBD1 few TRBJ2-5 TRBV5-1 TGCGCCAGCAGCGCAGGGGGCCGGGAGACCCAGTACTTC CASSAGGRETQYF
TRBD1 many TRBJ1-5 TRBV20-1 TGCAGTGCAACACCGGGACAGTGGGGAGACCAGCCCCAGCATTTT CSATPGQWGDQPQHF
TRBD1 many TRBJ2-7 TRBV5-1 TGCGCCAGCAGCATCGGACAGGGGGTCTACGAGCAGTACTTC CASSIGQGVYEQYF
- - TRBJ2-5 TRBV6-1 TGTGCCAGCAGTCCCCGTGGGGAGGAAGAGACCCAGTACTTC CASSPRGEEETQYF
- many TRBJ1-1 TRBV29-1 TGCAGCGTTGAAGCCGGGCCGGGAGAAGAGGCTTTCTTT CSVEAGPGEEAFF
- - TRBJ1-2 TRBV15 TGTGCCACCAGCAGATCCTTCTTGGGGTCGGGTGGCTACACCTTC CATSRSFLGSGGYTF
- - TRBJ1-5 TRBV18 TGTGCCAGCTCACCGTCTGAGGGGAGGCAGCCCCAGCATTTT CASSPSEGRQPQHF
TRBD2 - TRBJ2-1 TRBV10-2 TGCGCCAGCAGTGGGACTAGCGGGGGCTATGAGCAGTTCTTC CASSGTSGGYEQFF
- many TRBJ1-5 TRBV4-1 TGCGCCAGCAGCCAACCTAATACCAATCAGCCCCAGCATTTT CASSQPNTNQPQHF
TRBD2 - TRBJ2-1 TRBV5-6 TGTGCCAGCAGCTTCAGCGGGGGGGCCTACAATGAGCAGTTCTTC CASSFSGGAYNEQFF
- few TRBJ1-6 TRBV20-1 TGCAGTGCTAGTGGCCCTGGGGCCGCCGAGGCACCCCTCCACTTT CSASGPGAAEAPLHF
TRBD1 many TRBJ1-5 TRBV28 TGTGCCAGCAGTTTGATCCCTAGTCAAAACGGACCGGGACAGGACAATCAGCCCCAGCATTTT CASSLIPSQNGPGQDNQPQHF
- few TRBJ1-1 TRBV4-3 TGCGCCAGCAGCCAATTACAATCGCCGGGGGAAGCTTTCTTT CASSQLQSPGEAFF
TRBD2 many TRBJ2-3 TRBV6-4 TGTGCCAGCAGTGAGGGAGATGCTAGCGGTTCAGATACGCAGTATTTT CASSEGDASGSDTQYF
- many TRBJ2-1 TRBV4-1 TGCGCCAGCAGCCAACGACAGAAGTCCTCCTACAATGAGCAGTTCTTC CASSQRQKSSYNEQFF
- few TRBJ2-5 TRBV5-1 TGCGCCAGCAGCGGGGGAAGTGGGAAAGAGACCCAGTACTTC CASSGGSGKETQYF
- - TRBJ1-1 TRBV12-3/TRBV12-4 TGTGCCAGTAAACGTACCCTTGAAGCTTTCTTT CASKRTLEAFF
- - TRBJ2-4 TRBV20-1 TGCAGTGTTCGCGGCGAGGCCAAAAACATTCAGTACTTC CSVRGEAKNIQYF
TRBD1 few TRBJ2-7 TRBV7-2 TGTGCCAGCAGCTTAGAGGGACAGGGGGCCTACGAGCAGTACTTC CASSLEGQGAYEQYF
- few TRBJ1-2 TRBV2 TGTGCCCCCGGACGGGGGGCAGGATATGGCTACACCTTC CAPGRGAGYGYTF
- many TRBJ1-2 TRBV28 TGTGCCAGCAGTACCCACCGGGCCCTAAAACGGGACTATGGCTACACCTTC CASSTHRALKRDYGYTF
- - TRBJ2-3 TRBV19 TGTGCCAGTAGTATGACGTCCCCTAGCACAGATACGCAGTATTTT CASSMTSPSTDTQYF
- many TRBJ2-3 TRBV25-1 TGTGCCAGCAGTAAGTGGGCAGGGCACACAGATACGCAGTATTTT CASSKWAGHTDTQYF
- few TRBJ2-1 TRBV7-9 TGTGCCAGCAGCTTAAGCAGGGTGGAGAATGAGCAGTTCTTC CASSLSRVENEQFF
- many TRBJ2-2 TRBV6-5 TGTGCCAGCAGGGGACAATCCCTGTCCGGGGAGCTGTTTTTT CASRGQSLSGELFF
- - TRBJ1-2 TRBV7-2 TGTGCCAGCAGCTTACAGGGAGATGGCTACACCTTC CASSLQGDGYTF
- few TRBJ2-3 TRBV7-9 TGTGCCAGCAGCTTCTCGACGGGGAGCACAGATACGCAGTATTTT CASSFSTGSTDTQYF
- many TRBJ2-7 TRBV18 TGTGCCAGCTCAACGTTAACAGGGTACGAGCAGTACTTC CASSTLTGYEQYF
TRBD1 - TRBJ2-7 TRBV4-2 TGTGCCAGCAGCCAAGACTCCGGGACAGGGGGCAGCGAGCAGTACTTC CASSQDSGTGGSEQYF
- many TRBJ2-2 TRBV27 TGTGCCAGCAGTTTATCTTACGGGACCGGGGAGCTGTTTTTT CASSLSYGTGELFF
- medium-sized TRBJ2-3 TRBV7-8 TGTGCCAGCAGCTCCCCAGGGATGGGGGCTAGCACAGATACGCAGTATTTT CASSSPGMGASTDTQYF